This TCR beta chain was obtained from a study of T cells in Graves' hyperthyroidism and ophthalmopathy. No ophthalmopathy progression within 18 months constituted stable Graves' hyperthyroidism. Investigators excluded patients with uncontrolled infection, other autoimmune disease, pregnancy or lactation. RNA transcripts were the template for amplifying TCR beta CDR3 regions. The HTBI primer set drove a first-round RT-PCR of the TCR CDR3. TCRdb redid the calling of the multiplex PCR reads with MiXCR, one entry per CDR3 protein. The table lists about 570,000 distinct CDR3 sequences, around 15% of them singletons. With respect to this clonotype: What it binds is unknown.

Trimming cost V 4 bases and J 11 bases, with 13 bases left between them. Germline values: CDR1 SGHRS, CDR2 YFSETQ. The CDR3 contains 13 residues. Study-level results: From stable hyperthyroidism, ophthalmopathy was separated by a 13 V-J model.

The sequence derives from a woman in her forties with Graves' hyperthyroidism. Material: blood. V usage is TRBV5-1 and J usage is TRBJ1-6, with D uncertain. CDR3 bases: TGCGCCAGCAGCCCTTCGGGCCTGCCACCCCTCCACTTT. Translated, it gives CASSPSGLPPLHF.